Listed below are T cell receptor beta chains from one sample, sequenced in a study of metastatic and nonmetastatic thyroid tumors. TCRdb re-called clones via MiXCR from the PCR reads. The table lists about 70,000 clones, around 18% of them singletons. Sequencing input: blood. The receptors come from a female donor with papillary thyroid cancer or a benign thyroid nodule (not recorded which). Some clones in this sample may be carry-over from other donors' samples. Both conserved end residues are part of each CDR3. Each record gives: clone size, D gene, V gene, J gene, CDR3 DNA, CDR3 protein. D genes are given only for firm matches. Not all rows give a size; the values are once, few, many and, for expanded clones, a class.

>many|TRBD1|TRBV6-1|TRBJ1-4
TGTGCCAGCAGTGTAGGGGGCGCGGCTAATGAAAAACTGTTTTTT
CASSVGGAANEKLFF
>many|TRBD1|TRBV12-3/TRBV12-4|TRBJ2-7
TGTGCCAGCAGTTCGACAGGGGGCTACGACGAGCAGTACTTC
CASSSTGGYDEQYF
>few|NA|TRBV6-1|TRBJ2-7
TGTGCCAGCCGGGACTCAAGAACCTACGAGCAGTACTTC
CASRDSRTYEQYF
>many|TRBD1|TRBV19|TRBJ1-1
TGTGCCAGTAGTTCGACAGGGGGAAGAACTGAAGCTTTCTTT
CASSSTGGRTEAFF
>many|TRBD1|TRBV4-1|TRBJ2-5
TGCGCCAGCAGCCAAGCGCCGACAGGGATGTTGGAGACCCAGTACTTC
CASSQAPTGMLETQYF
>few|NA|TRBV20-1|TRBJ1-1
TGCAGTGCTACACCGAGGATGAACACTGAAGCTTTCTTT
CSATPRMNTEAFF
>many|NA|TRBV20-1|TRBJ1-6
TGCAGTGCCGAAGTTAACGACTCACCCCTCCACTTT
CSAEVNDSPLHF
>many|TRBD2|TRBV11-2|TRBJ2-7
TGTGCCAGCAGCTTAGAAGCTGGCGGGAGTCCCTACGAGCAGTACTTC
CASSLEAGGSPYEQYF
>NA|NA|TRBV20-1|TRBJ1-4
TGCAGTGCGGGAACTCAGGGGAGCGAAAAACTGTTTTTT
CSAGTQGSEKLFF
>few|NA|TRBV3-1|TRBJ2-1
TGTGCCAGCAGCCAAGGAGGTTTGGAGGGACAGCAAGGTGGAGTTGCTACCAATGAGCAGTTCTTC
CASSQGGLEGQQGGVATNEQFF
>many|NA|TRBV9|TRBJ2-7
TGTGCCAGCAGCCCTCAACAGGGAGTAACCGAGCAGTACTTC
CASSPQQGVTEQYF
>many|TRBD2|TRBV27|TRBJ2-5
TGTGCCAGCAGTTCCTACTCGGGACTAGCGGGAGTCAGAGAGACCCAGTACTTC
CASSSYSGLAGVRETQYF
>many|NA|TRBV11-2|TRBJ2-1
TGTGCCAGCAGCTTAGGGGACAAAGCGCAGTTCTTC
CASSLGDKAQFF
>many|NA|TRBV29-1|TRBJ1-2
TGCAGCGTACCAAACCCGTACCCCTCGGGACCCCATAACTATGGCTACACCTTC
CSVPNPYPSGPHNYGYTF
>many|NA|TRBV6-1|TRBJ2-1
TGTGCCAGCAGTGAACCCCGAGGGAAGACAGCCTACAATGAGCAGTTCTTC
CASSEPRGKTAYNEQFF
>many|TRBD2|TRBV11-3|TRBJ2-3
TGTGCCAGCAGCTTACTTAGCGGGAGGGCCGAAGATACGCAGTATTTT
CASSLLSGRAEDTQYF
>many|TRBD1|TRBV27|TRBJ1-2
TGTGCCAGCAGTCGTGACAGGGGCGATGGCTACACCTTC
CASSRDRGDGYTF
>many|NA|TRBV11-3|TRBJ2-1
TGTGCCAGCAGCGCGACTTTTGAGCAGTTCTTC
CASSATFEQFF
>few|NA|TRBV27|TRBJ2-7
TGTGCCAGCAGTTTATGGGGGGAACCCTACGAGCAGTACTTC
CASSLWGEPYEQYF
>many|TRBD2|TRBV10-2|TRBJ2-7
TGCGCCAGCAAGTCGGCGGGAGGAGTTGGGGAGCAGTACTTC
CASKSAGGVGEQYF
>NA|NA|TRBV6-1|TRBJ1-6
TGTGCCAGCAAAGAGGCGAATAATTCACCCCTCCACTTT
CASKEANNSPLHF
>many|NA|TRBV7-8|TRBJ2-3
TGTGCCAGCAGCTTAGCTTCAGGGATGGCAGATACGCAGTATTTT
CASSLASGMADTQYF